This TCR beta chain was recorded in a study of blood T cells in healthy people across ages. General study results and limits: Estimated diversity, derived from one million T cells, was regarded as an underestimate.

A few counts support this clonotype. Its antigen is unknown. Primed by a sample-barcoded 5' primer and a J-beta primer mix, a second PCR proceeded for roughly 7 to 12 cycles. TCRdb ran MiXCR on the 5' RACE reads and lists one entry per CDR3 protein. The sample includes fewer than 1,200,000 distinct CDR3 sequences, 20% to 25% seen only once; the top ten take approximately 0.71%. Healthy Caucasians from Russia aged about 6 to 95 served as donors. Germline V CDR1 and CDR2: MNHEY, SVGEGT. This CDR3 is 15 amino acids long. V shed 2 bases and J shed 1 base, with 11 bases lying between them. The sample was also reused in another study, on T cells of mothers and their children. That study adds: Versus unrelated pairs, overlap was slightly higher in related mother-child pairs, without reaching significance.

The J gene is TRBJ1-1, the V gene TRBV6-2 or TRBV6-3; D is undetermined. The source of this sequence is a girl aged 2 to 10 in good health. Sequenced material: blood. In DNA form, the CDR3 reads TGTGCCAGCAGTTACGGGTACAGCACGAACACTGAAGCTTTCTTT. Translating it yields CASSYGYSTNTEAFF.